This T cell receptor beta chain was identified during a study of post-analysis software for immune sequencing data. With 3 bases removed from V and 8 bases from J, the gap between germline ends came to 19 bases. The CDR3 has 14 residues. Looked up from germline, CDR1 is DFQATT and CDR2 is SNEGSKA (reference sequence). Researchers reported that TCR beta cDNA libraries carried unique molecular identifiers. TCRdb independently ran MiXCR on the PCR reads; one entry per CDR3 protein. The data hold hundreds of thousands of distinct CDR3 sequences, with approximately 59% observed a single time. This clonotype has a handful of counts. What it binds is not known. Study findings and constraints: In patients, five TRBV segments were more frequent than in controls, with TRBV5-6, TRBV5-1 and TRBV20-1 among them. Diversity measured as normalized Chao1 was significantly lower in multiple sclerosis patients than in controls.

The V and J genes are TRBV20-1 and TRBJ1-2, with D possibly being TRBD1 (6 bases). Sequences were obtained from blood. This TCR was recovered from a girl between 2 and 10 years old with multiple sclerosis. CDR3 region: CSARGAGRLYGYTF. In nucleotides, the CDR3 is TGCAGTGCTAGGGGGGCCGGGAGACTGTACGGCTACACCTTC.